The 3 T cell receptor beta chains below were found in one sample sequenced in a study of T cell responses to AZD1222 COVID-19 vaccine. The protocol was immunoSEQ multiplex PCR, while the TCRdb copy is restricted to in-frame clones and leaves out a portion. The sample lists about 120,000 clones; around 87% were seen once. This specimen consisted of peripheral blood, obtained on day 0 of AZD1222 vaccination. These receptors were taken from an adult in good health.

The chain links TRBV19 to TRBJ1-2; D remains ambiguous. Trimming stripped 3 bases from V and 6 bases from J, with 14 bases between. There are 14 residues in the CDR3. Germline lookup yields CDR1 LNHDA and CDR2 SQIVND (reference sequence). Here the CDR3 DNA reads TGTGCCAGTAGTATCTCCTGGCAGAAGGATGGCTACACCTTC. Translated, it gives CASSISWQKDGYTF.

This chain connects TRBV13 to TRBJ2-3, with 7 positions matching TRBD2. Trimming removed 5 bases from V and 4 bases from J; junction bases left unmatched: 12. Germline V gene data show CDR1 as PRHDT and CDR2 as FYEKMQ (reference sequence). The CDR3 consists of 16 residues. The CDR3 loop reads CASSPPLAEGADTQYF. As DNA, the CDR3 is TGTGCCAGCAGCCCACCCCTAGCGGAAGGCGCAGATACGCAGTATTTT.

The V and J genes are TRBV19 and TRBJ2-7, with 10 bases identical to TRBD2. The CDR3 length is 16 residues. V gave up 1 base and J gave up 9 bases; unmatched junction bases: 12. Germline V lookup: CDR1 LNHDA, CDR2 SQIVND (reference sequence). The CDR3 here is CASSIARTSGPLAQYF. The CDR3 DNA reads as TGTGCCAGTAGTATAGCAAGGACTAGCGGACCTTTGGCGCAGTACTTC.